The 11 T cell receptor beta chains listed next were all sequenced from one sample in a study of blood T cells in healthy people across ages. A second about 7 to 11 cycle PCR used barcoded and J-beta primers. TCRdb re-analysed the 5' RACE reads in MiXCR, keeping a single row per CDR3 protein. Of about 2 million distinct CDR3 sequences in the sample, roughly 49% are singletons; the top ten hold about 2.1%. Sample: blood. The receptors originated from a woman aged 40 to 50 in good health.

For this clonotype: A much bigger clone sits one base away, suggesting this may be a read error. The V and J genes are TRBV7-9 and TRBJ2-7; 12 bases agree with TRBD1. The CDR3 is 15 amino acids. The germline CDR1 and CDR2 sequences are SEHNR and FQNEAQ (reference sequence). Germline trimming cut 5 bases from V and 7 bases from J; bases unmatched to any gene: 9. In nucleotides, the CDR3 is TGTGCCAGCAGCCCCGGGACAGGGGGCGAAAATGAGCAGTACTTC. It encodes CASSPGTGGENEQYF.

This clonotype has a handful of counts. This may stem from a read error, because a much larger clone lies one nucleotide away. This rearrangement joins TRBV3-1 to TRBJ2-3; D is undetermined. The CDR3 consists of 12 residues. Looked up from germline, CDR1 is LGHDT and CDR2 is YNNKEL (reference sequence). V was pared by 3 bases and J by 5 bases, with 6 bases between. The CDR3 coding sequence is TGTGCCAGCAGCCACTACGGAGATACGCAGTATTTT. As protein: CASSHYGDTQYF.

This clonotype has more than one count but fewer than ten. This chain connects TRBV3-1 to TRBJ2-4; D gene ambiguous. V lost 4 bases to trimming and J lost 3 bases, with 13 bases between them. The CDR3 totals 15 residues. Germline-derived CDR1 and CDR2 are LGHDT and YNNKEL (reference sequence). The CDR3 DNA is TGTGCCAGCAGCCTGGAATCAGTGGGCAAAAACATTCAGTACTTC. Residues: CASSLESVGKNIQYF.

This clonotype has just a few counts. The chain employs TRBV11-2 and TRBJ2-3, with D possibly being TRBD1 or TRBD2 (6 bases each). V was cut by 11 bases and J by 2 bases, with 14 bases left in between. The germline V gene has CDR1 SGHAT and CDR2 FQNNGV. The CDR3 has 13 residues. The CDR3 region has the DNA TGTGCCGATCGGGGGCTTTTCACAGATACGCAGTATTTT. It yields the protein CADRGLFTDTQYF.

The chain links TRBV7-2 to TRBJ2-4, with D perhaps TRBD1 or TRBD2 (5 bases each). This CDR3 comprises 17 residues. From germline, CDR1 is SGHTA and CDR2 FQGNSA. V lost 5 bases and J lost 0, with 17 bases in between. The CDR3 bases are TGTGCCAGCAGCGTCCCACGGGGCCCAGTAGCCAAAAACATTCAGTACTTC. The encoded protein is CASSVPRGPVAKNIQYF.

Only a few counts were recorded for this clonotype. The chain carries TRBV5-1 and TRBJ2-3, with TRBD2 matching over 10 bases. The CDR3 runs to 16 residues. After removal of 7 bases from V and 2 bases from J, the junction contained 10 bases not matched to a gene. From germline, CDR1 is SGHRS and CDR2 YFSETQ. The CDR3: CASFLGTSVTTDTQYF. For the CDR3, the DNA is TGCGCCAGCTTCCTCGGGACTAGCGTGACCACAGATACGCAGTATTTT.

This chain connects TRBV15 to TRBJ2-4; TRBD1 is a possible D gene (6 bases). The CDR3 sequence is 15 residues long. Germline loops: CDR1 LNHNV, CDR2 YYDKDF (reference sequence). V lost 0 bases, J lost 1 base, and 7 bases lay in between. The CDR3 reads CATSREQGAKNIQYF. The CDR3 DNA sequence: TGTGCCACCAGCAGAGAGCAGGGGGCCAAAAACATTCAGTACTTC.

V is TRBV20-1 and J is TRBJ2-1; D ambiguous. With the DNA end fitting TRBJ2-7 better, the J assignment may be wrong. This CDR3 contains 14 residues. CDR1 and CDR2 from the germline V gene are DFQATT and SNEGSKA (reference sequence). The CDR3 spells CSAMAFSSYNEQYF. CDR3 DNA: TGCAGTGCTATGGCATTTAGCTCCTACAATGAGCAGTACTTC.

This chain connects TRBV29-1 to TRBJ2-1; 8 nucleotides align to TRBD2. CDR1 SQVTM and CDR2 ANQGSEA come from the germline V gene. The CDR3 is made up of 17 amino acids. Trimming cost V 2 bases and J 1 base; bases outside gene matches: 10. Here the CDR3 DNA reads TGCAGCGTTGAATTGGCTAGCGGGTTCCTTTCCTACAATGAGCAGTTCTTC. Its protein is CSVELASGFLSYNEQFF.

This clonotype was seen a single time. The chain carries TRBV27 and TRBJ2-4; 7 nucleotides line up with TRBD2. Gene TRBJ2-7 matches the end of the DNA better, so the J call may be wrong. CDR3 length equals 14 residues. The V gene's germline CDR1 is MNHEY and CDR2 SMNVEV (reference sequence). Here the CDR3 reads CASSLGTKDDEQYF. CDR3 sequence (DNA): TGTGCCAGCAGCTTGGGGACTAAGGACGACGAGCAGTACTTC.

About this clonotype: A read error may produce the germline difference seen at one junction end. The chain recombines TRBV6-5 with TRBJ1-2, with 10 positions matching TRBD1. Germline lookup yields CDR1 MNHEY and CDR2 SVGAGI. This CDR3 comprises 14 residues. The CDR3 protein is CASSPDRGRGGYTF. The CDR3 nucleotides are TGCGCCAGCAGCCCCGACAGGGGGCGAGGAGGCTACACCTTC.